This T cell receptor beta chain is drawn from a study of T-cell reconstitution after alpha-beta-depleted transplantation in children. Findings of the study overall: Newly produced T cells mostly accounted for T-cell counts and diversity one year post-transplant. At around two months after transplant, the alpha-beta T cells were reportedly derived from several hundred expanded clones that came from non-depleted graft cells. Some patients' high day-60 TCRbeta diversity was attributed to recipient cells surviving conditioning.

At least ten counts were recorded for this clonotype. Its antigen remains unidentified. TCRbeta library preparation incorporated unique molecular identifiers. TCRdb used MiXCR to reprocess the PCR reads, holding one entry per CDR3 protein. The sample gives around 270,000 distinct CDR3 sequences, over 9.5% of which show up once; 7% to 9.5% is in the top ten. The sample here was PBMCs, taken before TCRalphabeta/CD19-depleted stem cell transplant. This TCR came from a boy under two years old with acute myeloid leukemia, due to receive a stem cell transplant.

CDR3 sequence (DNA): TGCAGCGTTGTTAGGGAGGCAGATACGCAGTATTTT. It yields the protein CSVVREADTQYF. V gene TRBV29-1 combines with J gene TRBJ2-3; a weak D match, TRBD2 (6 bases). Trimming removed 4 bases from V and 4 bases from J, with 9 bases in between. In germline, CDR1 is SQVTM, CDR2 ANQGSEA. There are 12 residues in the CDR3.